These 3 T cell receptor beta chains were sequenced from one sample in a study of blood T cell repertoires in COVID-19. Produced via immunoSEQ multiplex PCR; TCRdb's table is partial and in-frame only. The sample holds a few hundred thousand clones, 65% to 90% seen once. The sequenced material came from peripheral blood. These receptors all come from a woman aged 65 to 85 with COVID-19, enrolled during active disease.

This chain joins TRBV6-6 and TRBJ1-1; possibly TRBD1 for D (5 bases). Germline loops: CDR1 MNHNY, CDR2 SVGAGI (reference sequence). V was cut by 2 bases and J by 1 base, with 14 bases left in between. The CDR3 covers 16 residues. CDR3 coding DNA: TGTGCCAGCAGTTACGGGCGGGGACGGGGGAACACTGAAGCTTTCTTT. It yields the protein CASSYGRGRGNTEAFF.

This clone was seen once. V and J are TRBV6-5 and TRBJ1-2; no clear D gene. Germline CDR1 is MNHEY and CDR2 is SVGAGI. Trimming removed 6 bases at V and 5 bases at J, with 10 bases between. The CDR3 runs 12 residues. CDR3: CASRDSLYGYTF. DNA for the CDR3: TGTGCCAGCAGGGACTCATTGTATGGCTACACCTTC.

The V call is TRBV7-2, the J call TRBJ2-5; D is perhaps TRBD1 (5 bases). This CDR3 region has 14 residues. From germline, CDR1 is SGHTA and CDR2 FQGNSA. The ends were cut back, 0 bases at V and 5 bases at J, with 10 bases in the middle. The CDR3 nucleotides are TGTGCCAGCAGCTTAGCAGGGGCCGATGAGACCCAGTACTTC. Amino acid sequence: CASSLAGADETQYF.